The T cell receptor beta chain described here comes from a study of post-analysis software for immune sequencing data. The study's findings and limits: Patients showed TRBV5-6, TRBV5-1 and TRBV20-1 among four to six TRBV segments more frequent than in controls.

Each TCR beta cDNA library carried unique molecular identifiers. MiXCR, run by TCRdb on the PCR reads, gives a single entry per CDR3 protein. There are hundreds of thousands of distinct CDR3 sequences in the sample; 55% to 70% occur only once, and approximately 10% lies in the top ten. This clonotype has only one observation. Its antigen is still unknown. Trimming left V 5 bases short and J 5 bases short, with 7 bases between. The germline V gene encodes CDR1 SGHNT and CDR2 YENEEA. The CDR3 spans 13 residues. Sequenced material: blood. The sequence came from a girl aged 2-10 years with multiple sclerosis. The rearrangement joins TRBV11-3 to TRBJ1-6; D is ambiguous. The CDR3 here is CASSPQDNSPLHF. For the CDR3, the DNA is TGTGCCAGCAGCCCGCAAGATAATTCACCCCTCCACTTT.